Listed below are T cell receptor beta chains from one sample, sequenced in a study of PD-1 blockade in classical Hodgkin lymphoma. Assay: immunoSEQ multiplex PCR; the TCRdb copy retains only in-frame clones and omits some. The sample holds 30,000 to 40,000 clones, roughly 89% seen once. Input material: CD4+ T cells from blood. The receptors come from a human donor with classical Hodgkin lymphoma. CDR3s include the opening cysteine and the closing phenylalanine or tryptophan. The D gene is left open where the match is weak.

v_call	d_call	j_call	cdr3_aa	cdr3_nt
TRBV11-3	.	TRBJ2-7	CASSLHASYEQYF	TGTGCCAGCAGCCTCCATGCCTCCTACGAGCAGTACTTC
TRBV2	.	TRBJ1-3	CASSVKGITNTIYF	TGTGCCAGCAGTGTTAAGGGGATCACAAACACCATATATTTT
TRBV5-1	.	TRBJ2-2	CASSFLREHTGELFF	TGCGCCAGCAGCTTTCTAAGGGAGCACACCGGGGAGCTGTTTTTT
TRBV2	.	TRBJ2-5	CASSLEGQETQYF	TGTGCCAGCAGCCTAGAAGGACAGGAGACCCAGTACTTC
TRBV25-1	.	TRBJ1-4	CASSPLGAFEEKLFF	TGTGCCAGCAGCCCTTTAGGGGCGTTTGAGGAAAAACTGTTTTTT
TRBV23-1	.	TRBJ1-6	CASRKDGSYLSSPLHF	TGCGCCAGCAGAAAAGACGGTAGTTATTTAAGTTCACCCCTCCACTTT
TRBV5-1	.	TRBJ1-6	CASSLVGSSYNSPLHF	TGCGCCAGCAGCTTGGTAGGGAGCTCCTATAATTCACCCCTCCACTTT
TRBV19	TRBD1	TRBJ1-4	CASRAKGAFKKLFF	TGTGCCAGTAGAGCGAAGGGGGCATTCAAAAAACTGTTTTTT
TRBV28	TRBD1	TRBJ1-5	CASSLSLARTGGLDQPQHF	TGTGCCAGCAGTTTATCGCTTGCCCGGACAGGGGGCTTGGATCAGCCCCAGCATTTT
TRBV9	.	TRBJ2-2	CASSAQPGLNTGELFF	TGTGCCAGCAGCGCCCAACCAGGGTTGAACACCGGGGAGCTGTTTTTT